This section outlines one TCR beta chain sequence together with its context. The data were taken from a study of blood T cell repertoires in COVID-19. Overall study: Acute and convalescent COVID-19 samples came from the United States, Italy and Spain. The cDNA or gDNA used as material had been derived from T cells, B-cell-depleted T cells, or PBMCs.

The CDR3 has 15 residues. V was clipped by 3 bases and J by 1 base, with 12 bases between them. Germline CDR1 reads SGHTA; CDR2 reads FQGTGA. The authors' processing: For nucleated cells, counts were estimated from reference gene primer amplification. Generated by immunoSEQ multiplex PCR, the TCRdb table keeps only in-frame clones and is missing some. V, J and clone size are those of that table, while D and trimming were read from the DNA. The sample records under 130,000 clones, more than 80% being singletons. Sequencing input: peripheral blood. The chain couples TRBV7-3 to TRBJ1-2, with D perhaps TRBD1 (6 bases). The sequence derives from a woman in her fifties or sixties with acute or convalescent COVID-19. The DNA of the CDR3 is TGTGCCAGCAGCTTCCCCCCGACAGGTAACTATGGCTACACCTTC. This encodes CASSFPPTGNYGYTF.